This TCR beta chain was identified during a study of blood T cell repertoires in COVID-19. Assay: immunoSEQ multiplex PCR; the TCRdb copy retains only in-frame clones and omits some. This table holds 330,000 or so clones, 88% found once. The germline gives CDR1 SGHAT, CDR2 FQNNGV. The CDR3 is 14 amino acids. J lost 5 bases, V lost 1 base, and 3 bases had no gene match. The sequenced sample was PBMCs or T cells enriched from blood (not recorded which). This receptor was taken from a man aged 25 to 40 who had recovered from COVID-19. The chain is built from TRBV11-2 and TRBJ2-5; TRBD2 aligns across 8 bases. The CDR3 sequence is CASSLGGRRETQYF. The CDR3 bases are TGTGCCAGCAGCTTAGGCGGGAGGAGGGAGACCCAGTACTTC.